The 16 T cell receptor beta chains below come from one sample, sequenced in a study of tumor and adjacent non-tumor tissue in lung cancer (dated by TCRdb to the late 2010s). Bulk unsorted tissue served as the source for RNA extraction, and RNA quality was assessed using a NanoDrop ND-1000 and an Agilent 2100. Receptor libraries were prepared by multiplex PCR. The sequencer was an Illumina HiSeq 2500. TCRbeta libraries were constructed through three rounds of nested PCR with primers (Table S4) according to protocols modified from ARM-PCR. The public reads were reprocessed in TCRdb via fastp at Q25 and MiXCR, keeping in-frame beta chains. Each entry merges the rows of one CDR3 protein and shows their most common DNA and genes. For this sample there are about 78,000 distinct CDR3 sequences; roughly 80% appear just once. The ten biggest clones cover less than 15% of the sample. The source material was lung tumor tissue. All receptors derive from a woman aged 45-60 years with non-small cell lung cancer.

Comment on this clonotype: The junction differs from germline at one of its ends, possibly a read error. The rearrangement links TRBV4-1 to TRBJ2-7; TRBD1 matches at 7 bases. The germline V gene encodes CDR1 MGHRA and CDR2 YSYEKL. The CDR3 length is 15 residues. The CDR3 loop reads CTSRLDPGTEYEQYF. In DNA form, the CDR3 reads TGCACCAGCAGACTTGACCCCGGGACAGAGTACGAGCAGTACTTC.

This clonotype was observed a few times. A much more abundant neighbour one base away suggests this may be a read error. This chain uses TRBV5-1 with TRBJ2-1; the D gene is possibly TRBD1 (6 bases). The CDR3 covers 15 residues. In germline, CDR1 is SGHRS, CDR2 YFSETQ. Trimming shortened V by 3 bases and J by 2 bases, and 12 bases separated the two germline ends. The CDR3 DNA reads TGCGCCAGCAGCTCGGACAGTCCAGCCTACAATGAGCAGTTCTTC. The encoded protein is CASSSDSPAYNEQFF.

This clonotype appeared a single time. The CDR3 end shows no conserved phenylalanine or tryptophan, and so a read error is likely. The gene calls are TRBV25-1 and TRBJ1-6, with a weak D call TRBD1 (5 bases). The CDR3 consists of 14 residues. CDR1 is MGHDK, CDR2 SYGVNS, per germline. As DNA, the CDR3 is TGTGCCAGCAATCCGGCGGGGGATAATTCATCCCTCCACTAT. It specifies CASNPAGDNSSLHY.

This sequence joins TRBV18 and TRBJ2-7, with 15 bases matching TRBD2. Germline CDR1 is KGHSH and CDR2 is LQKENI. The CDR3 totals 16 residues. Trimming removed 8 bases from V and 4 bases from J; junction bases left unmatched: 9. CDR3 DNA: TGTGCCAGCCCAGAAGGACTAGCGGGAGGGGGATACGAGCAGTACTTC. This sequence encodes CASPEGLAGGGYEQYF.

The V and J genes are TRBV29-1 and TRBJ1-2; D uncertain. This CDR3 is built from 12 residues. V was shortened by 5 bases and J by 7 bases, with 14 bases between the two germline ends. The germline CDR1 and CDR2 sequences are SQVTM and ANQGSEA. The CDR3: CSVKHRPGGYTF. The CDR3 coding sequence is TGCAGCGTTAAACATAGGCCGGGTGGCTACACCTTC.

In the case of this clonotype: The CDR3 end shows no conserved phenylalanine or tryptophan, and so a read error is likely. This chain joins TRBV14 and TRBJ1-1; weak D call: TRBD1 (6 bases). This CDR3 has 15 amino acids. Germline loops: CDR1 SGHDN, CDR2 FVKESK. CDR3 coding DNA: TGTGTCAGCAGCCAACTTGGGGGGGCGGTCACTGAAGCTTTCCTT. Protein: CVSSQLGGAVTEAFL.

This chain links TRBV20-1 with TRBJ1-1; D call uncertain. Between the trimmed V and J ends, which lost 6 bases and 4 bases, there was a span of 15 bases. The CDR3 runs 13 residues. Germline values: CDR1 DFQATT, CDR2 SNEGSKA (reference sequence). CDR3 region: CSAKAPVTTEAFF. Here the CDR3 DNA reads TGCAGTGCCAAAGCCCCAGTAACCACTGAAGCTTTCTTT.

Details on this clonotype: The junction differs from germline at one of its ends, possibly a read error. The chain has TRBV11-1 and TRBJ2-4; either TRBD1 or TRBD2 may fit D (5 bases each). Germline-derived CDR1 and CDR2 are SGHAT and FQDESV (reference sequence). The CDR3 contains 16 residues. This CDR3 reads CTSSRDAGTSGYIQYF. For the CDR3, the DNA is TGTACCAGCAGCCGGGACGCCGGGACCTCGGGGTACATTCAGTATTTC.

Turning to this clonotype: A much larger clonotype is one base distant, so this may be a read error. The V gene is TRBV7-2, the J gene TRBJ1-5; D remains unclear. V lost 3 bases to trimming and J lost 3 bases, with 9 bases between them. The germline V gene encodes CDR1 SGHTA and CDR2 FQGNSA. CDR3 size: 14 residues. The CDR3 region has the DNA TGTGCCAGCAGCTTCCGACCTTCCAATCAGCCCCAGCATTTT. Encoded protein: CASSFRPSNQPQHF. Supplemented by reference TRBV7-2 and TRBJ1-5, the full variable domain reads GAGVSQSPSNKVTEKGKDVELRCDPISGHTALYWYRQSLGQGLEFLIYFQGNSAPDKSGLPSDRFSAERTGGSVSTLTIQRTQQEDSAVYLCASSFRPSNQPQHFGDGTRLSIL.

This clonotype was recorded once. Sequence at one end of the junction differs from germline and may be a read error. The V call is TRBV29-1, the J call TRBJ2-1, with a tentative D call TRBD1 (5 bases). CDR1 SQVTM and CDR2 ANQGSEA come from the germline V gene. CDR3 size: 12 residues. The DNA of the CDR3 is TGCAGGGTTGAGGCCGAGGCAGGGGAGCAGTTCTTC. Translating gives CRVEAEAGEQFF.

With regard to this clonotype: In this CDR3 the conserved last residue, phenylalanine or tryptophan, is missing, so a read error is likely. J is TRBJ2-3 and V is TRBV12-3 or TRBV12-4; TRBD2 matches at 7 bases. This CDR3 comprises 16 residues. Trimming cost V 1 base and J 2 bases; bases outside gene matches: 6. CDR3 coding DNA: TGTGCCAGCAGTTTAGATAGGGCGGGAGCCACAGATACGCAGTATTAT. The encoded protein is CASSLDRAGATDTQYY.

A note on this clonotype: Its ends do not fully match the called genes, so a read error is possible. This chain joins TRBV20-1 and TRBJ2-3, with TRBD2 identical over 14 bases. CDR3 size: 17 residues. Germline assignment: CDR1 DFQATT and CDR2 SNEGSKA (reference sequence). CDR3 loop: CCASTPGLAGVLDTQYF. The CDR3 region has the DNA TGCTGTGCTAGTACTCCGGGACTAGCGGGAGTATTAGATACGCAGTATTTT.

This chain joins TRBV9 and TRBJ2-3; the D gene could be TRBD1 or TRBD2 (6 bases each). The CDR3 sequence is 15 residues long. CDR1 and CDR2 from the germline V gene are SGDLS and YYNGEE. V was cut by 5 bases and J by 3 bases, with 16 bases left in between. CDR3 coding DNA: TGTGCCAGCAGTATTAGGGGGGAGAGGACAGATACGCAGTATTTT. Protein sequence: CASSIRGERTDTQYF.

This clonotype was observed a single time. One end of the junction is discordant with germline, which a read error may explain. V gene TRBV28 combines with J gene TRBJ2-7; TRBD2 aligns across 10 bases. Germline CDR1 is MDHEN and CDR2 is SYDVKM. This CDR3 has 15 residues. This chain's CDR3 is CASSPRGSGRDEQYF. The DNA of the CDR3 is TGTGCCAGCAGTCCCCGTGGAAGCGGGAGGGACGAGCAGTATTTC. Using reference TRBV28 and TRBJ2-7 for the parts outside the CDR3, the full variable domain is DVKVTQSSRYLVKRTGEKVFLECVQDMDHENMFWYRQDPGLGLRLIYFSYDVKMKEKGDIPEGYSVSREKKERFSLILESASTNQTSMYLCASSPRGSGRDEQYFGPGTRLTVT.

This clonotype was detected only a few times. One end of the junction is discordant with germline, which a read error may explain. V gene TRBV12-3 or TRBV12-4 combines with J gene TRBJ2-1; D gene unclear. CDR3 length: 14 amino acids. The CDR3 loop is CASGRTDGSDEQFF. DNA for the CDR3: TGTGCCAGCGGCAGGACGGACGGGTCGGATGAACAGTTCTTC.

Of note for this clonotype: This CDR3 is missing its conserved last phenylalanine or tryptophan, likely due to a read error. V is TRBV11-1 and J is TRBJ2-3; 7 nucleotides align to TRBD1. The CDR3 totals 13 residues. The germline gives CDR1 SGHAT, CDR2 FQDESV (reference sequence). The CDR3 DNA sequence: TGTGACAGCAGAGTGACAGGGATGGCTTCGCAGTATTAT. Its protein product is CDSRVTGMASQYY.